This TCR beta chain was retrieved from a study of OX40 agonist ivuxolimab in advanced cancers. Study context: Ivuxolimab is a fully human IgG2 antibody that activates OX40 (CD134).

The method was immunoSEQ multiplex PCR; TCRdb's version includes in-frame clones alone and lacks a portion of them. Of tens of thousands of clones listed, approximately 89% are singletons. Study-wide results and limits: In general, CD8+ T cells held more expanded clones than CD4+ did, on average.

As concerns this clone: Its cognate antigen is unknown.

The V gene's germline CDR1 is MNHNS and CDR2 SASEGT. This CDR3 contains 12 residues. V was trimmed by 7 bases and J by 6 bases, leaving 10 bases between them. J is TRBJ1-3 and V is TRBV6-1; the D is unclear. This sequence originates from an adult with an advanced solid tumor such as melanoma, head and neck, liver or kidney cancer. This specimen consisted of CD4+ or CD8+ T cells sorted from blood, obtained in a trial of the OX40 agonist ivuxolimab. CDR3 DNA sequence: TGTGCCAGCACTTCCCAGGCAAACACCATATATTTT. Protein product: CASTSQANTIYF.